Here is one TCR beta chain with its context. Its antigen is undetermined. Pooled together were second doses at about 4 or about 12 weeks. Repertoires were generated with immunoSEQ multiplex PCR, while TCRdb's copy carries only in-frame clones and drops some. The table includes over 100,000 clones, roughly 86% detected once. The CDR3 covers 16 residues. V was pared by 5 bases and J by 7 bases, with 10 bases of the junction left unmatched. The germline gives CDR1 SEHNR, CDR2 FQNEAQ (reference sequence). This record belongs to a study of T cell responses to AZD1222 COVID-19 vaccine. Study-wide points: At baseline, just six or seven AZD1222 recipients tested seropositive.

Sequenced material: peripheral blood, taken 28 days after the second AZD1222 dose. The receptor's source is an adult who received the AZD1222 COVID-19 vaccine. This sequence joins TRBV7-9 and TRBJ2-1; TRBD2 agrees at 11 bases. This CDR3 is CASSLGPSGRMNEQFF. The CDR3 nucleotides are TGTGCCAGCAGCCTCGGACCTAGCGGGAGGATGAATGAGCAGTTCTTC.